The entry below describes one T cell receptor beta chain. Its antigen is still unknown. The PCR made use of 60 Vbeta and 13 Jbeta primers. Original processing notes: An analysis that came later counted some 80 million unique TCR beta chains, approximately 10 million shared. Data came from immunoSEQ multiplex PCR; TCRdb stores just in-frame clones and leaves some out. That table furnishes V, J and clone size, whereas the DNA furnished D and trimming. Among about 140,000 clones, 76% were seen once, and the ten largest hold 2.5% to 3.5%. The entry originates in a study of cytomegalovirus exposure and HLA in healthy donors. Overall study results and limits: Reportedly, a later analysis found an Asian-associated ancestry cluster had fewer N-insertions than the approximately 670-donor mean.

The CDR3 is made up of 15 amino acids. Germline V lookup: CDR1 SGDLS, CDR2 YYNGEE. Trimming stripped 4 bases from V and 2 bases from J, with 15 bases between. The rearrangement links TRBV9 to TRBJ2-5; the D gene is possibly TRBD2 (7 bases). Sequencing was performed on PBMCs. The TCR was taken from a man in his forties in good health and CMV-seronegative. CDR3 sequence: CASSKGEGGQETQYF. The CDR3 region has the DNA TGTGCCAGCAGCAAAGGGGAGGGGGGGCAAGAGACCCAGTACTTC.